This TCR beta chain was sequenced in a study of glioma-infiltrating T cells after dendritic cell vaccination. Study background: Patients had newly diagnosed or recurrent glioblastoma and received dendritic cell vaccines.

About this clone itself: Its specificity is unknown.

CDR1 is ENHRY, CDR2 SYGVKD, per germline. CDR3 length equals 16 residues. V lost 3 bases, J lost 3 bases, and 15 bases lay in between. General study points: Only a small number of patients had complete blood and tumor samples.

Profiled with immunoSEQ multiplex PCR; TCRdb holds only in-frame clones, not every one. The sample includes approximately 84,000 clones, just over 85% of them seen just once. V is TRBV10-3 and J is TRBJ2-1; D may be TRBD2 (6 bases). The source was blood, collected before dendritic cell vaccination. The clonotype was recovered from a human donor with glioblastoma. For the CDR3, the DNA is TGTGCCATCAGTGAAACGCTAGCGCAACGCTACAATGAGCAGTTCTTC. It yields the protein CAISETLAQRYNEQFF.